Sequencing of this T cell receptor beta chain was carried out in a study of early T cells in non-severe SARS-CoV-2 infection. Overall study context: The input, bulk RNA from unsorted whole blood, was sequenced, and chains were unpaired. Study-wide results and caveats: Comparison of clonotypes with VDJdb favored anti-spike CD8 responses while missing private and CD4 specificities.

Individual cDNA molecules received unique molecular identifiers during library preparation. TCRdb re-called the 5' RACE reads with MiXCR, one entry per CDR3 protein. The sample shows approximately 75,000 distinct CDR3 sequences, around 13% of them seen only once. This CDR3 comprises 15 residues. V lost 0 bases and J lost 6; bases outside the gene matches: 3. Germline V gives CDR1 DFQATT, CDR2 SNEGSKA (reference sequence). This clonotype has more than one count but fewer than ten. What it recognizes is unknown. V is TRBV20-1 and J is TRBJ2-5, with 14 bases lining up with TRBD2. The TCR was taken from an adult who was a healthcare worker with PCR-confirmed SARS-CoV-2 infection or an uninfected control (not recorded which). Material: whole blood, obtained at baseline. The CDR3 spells CSARDGTSGRKTQYF. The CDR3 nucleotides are TGCAGTGCTAGAGATGGGACTAGCGGGAGAAAGACCCAGTACTTC.